Below, 13 T cell receptor beta chains from the same sample are listed, as sequenced in a study of shared clonotypes between healthy human individuals. Assay: immunoSEQ multiplex PCR; the TCRdb copy retains only in-frame clones and omits some. Of some 1 million clones listed, under 80% are singletons. The sample was memory CD4+ T cells sorted from blood. Subset given: CD45RA-negative fraction. These receptors were taken from a young man in good health.

The chain combines TRBV29-1 with TRBJ2-7; D may be TRBD1 or TRBD2 (5 bases each). The CDR3 is made up of 15 amino acids. Trimming cost V 7 bases and J 1 base, with 20 bases left between them. Germline V gene lookup returns CDR1 SQVTM and CDR2 ANQGSEA. The CDR3 loop reads CSGQTNPRSSYEQYF. The CDR3, as DNA: TGCAGCGGACAGACTAACCCACGGAGTTCCTACGAGCAGTACTTC.

This clone was picked up a small number of times. This chain links TRBV9 with TRBJ1-3; no reliable D call. Germline CDR1 and CDR2: SGDLS and YYNGEE. The length of the CDR3 is 17 residues. V lost 0 bases, J lost 4 bases, and 17 bases lay in between. The CDR3 loop is CASSVGPRATYGNTIYF. DNA for the CDR3: TGTGCCAGCAGCGTAGGTCCCCGGGCCACGTACGGAAACACCATATATTTT.

This clone was recorded many times. This rearrangement joins TRBV10-3 to TRBJ2-3; maybe TRBD1 (6 bases). From germline, CDR1 is ENHRY and CDR2 SYGVKD. The germline V and J ends were trimmed by 11 bases and 0 bases, with 9 bases remaining between them. The CDR3 has 12 amino acids. The CDR3 DNA reads TGTGCCGCCGGACAGAGCACAGATACGCAGTATTTT. Amino acids: CAAGQSTDTQYF.

The rearrangement links TRBV2 to TRBJ2-1, with D perhaps given as TRBD1 or TRBD2 (5 bases each). V lost 4 bases, J lost 7 bases, and 17 bases lay in between. Germline V CDR1 and CDR2: SNHLY, FYNNEI. The CDR3 is made up of 15 amino acids. The CDR3 DNA is TGTGCCAGCAGTGGCGCCCGGCAGGGACGGAATGAGCAGTTCTTC. This encodes CASSGARQGRNEQFF.

CDR3 sequence reads: CASRTGFTQYF. CDR3 bases: TGTGCCAGCCGGACCGGGTTTACCCAGTACTTC. The J gene is TRBJ2-5, the V gene TRBV7-2; D not resolved. The V end was cut by 8 bases, the J end by 8 bases, with 12 bases between. From germline, CDR1 is SGHTA and CDR2 FQGNSA. This CDR3 is 11 amino acids long.

This clone has only a few counts. The sample holds other DNA sequences that translate to the same CDR3. V and J are TRBV2 and TRBJ2-5; D uncertain. Per the germline V gene, CDR1 is SNHLY and CDR2 is FYNNEI. V was shortened by 4 bases and J by 4 bases, with 4 bases between the two germline ends. This CDR3 spans 11 amino acids. The DNA for the CDR3 is TGTGCCAGCAGTGTGGGAGAGACCCAGTACTTC. Its translation is CASSVGETQYF. Variable domain in full (rest from reference TRBV2 and TRBJ2-5): EPEVTQTPSHQVTQMGQEVILRCVPISNHLYFYWYRQILGQKVEFLVSFYNNEISEKSEIFDDQFSVERPDGSNFTLKIRSTKLEDSAMYFCASSVGETQYFGPGTRLLVL.

This chain joins TRBV2 and TRBJ1-1; 7 bases are shared with TRBD1. CDR1 and CDR2 from the germline V gene are SNHLY and FYNNEI. Trimming cost V 9 bases and J 5 bases; bases outside gene matches: 6. The CDR3 runs 12 residues. The DNA of the CDR3 is TGTGCCAGAAGTCTCAGGGGGACTGAAGCTTTCTTT. Translating gives CARSLRGTEAFF.

This chain joins TRBV5-1 and TRBJ2-1; no firm D call. The CDR3 sequence is 14 residues long. V was trimmed by 0 bases and J by 5 bases, leaving 9 bases between them. Germline values: CDR1 SGHRS, CDR2 YFSETQ. CDR3 sequence (DNA): TGCGCCAGCAGCTTGGCGGCAGCCAACAATGAGCAGTTCTTC. Translated, it gives CASSLAAANNEQFF.

The chain carries TRBV5-1 and TRBJ1-6; D ambiguous. The germline V and J ends were trimmed by 0 bases and 6 bases, with 10 bases remaining between them. CDR1 is SGHRS and CDR2 is YFSETQ in the germline V gene. The CDR3 loop spans 15 amino acids. The CDR3 region is CASSLAFIPNSPLHF. The CDR3 DNA reads TGCGCCAGCAGCTTGGCCTTCATACCTAATTCACCCCTCCACTTT.

At least ten counts were recorded for this clone. The chain is built from TRBV4-1 and TRBJ2-1, with D possibly matching TRBD2 (6 bases). Trimming took 1 base from V and 6 from J, leaving 19 bases between them. The CDR3 has 17 residues. CDR1 is MGHRA, CDR2 YSYEKL, per germline. CDR3 DNA: TGCGCCAGCAGCCAAGCATGGGCGGGGACGGGGGTCAATGAGCAGTTCTTC. This codes for CASSQAWAGTGVNEQFF.

The rearrangement uses TRBV6-1 and TRBJ1-2, with a weak D call TRBD1 (5 bases). Between the trimmed V and J ends, which lost 5 bases and 4 bases, there was a span of 8 bases. There are 12 residues in the CDR3. From germline, CDR1 is MNHNS and CDR2 SASEGT. The CDR3 DNA sequence: TGTGCCAGCAGTTGGGACGGCTATGGCTACACCTTC. It encodes CASSWDGYGYTF.

The chain joins TRBV21-1 to TRBJ2-7; the D call in the table, TRBD1, was not verified against the DNA. TRBV21-1 is assigned pseudogene status. This CDR3 spans 16 amino acids. CDR3 sequence reads: CASNKSLGQGGGEQYF. The DNA for the CDR3 is TGTGCCAGCAATAAGTCCCTGGGACAGGGGGGAGGCGAGCAGTACTTC.

The CDR3 region has the DNA TGTGCCAGCAGGCGGACAGGGGGTCCCAACGAGCAGTACTTC. Its translation is CASRRTGGPNEQYF. The chain links TRBV5-4 to TRBJ2-7; 10 positions match TRBD1. CDR3 length equals 14 residues. Germline trimming cut 5 bases from V and 5 bases from J; bases unmatched to any gene: 7. Germline loops: CDR1 SGHNT, CDR2 YYREEE (reference sequence).